The 23 T cell receptor beta chains given below trace back to one sample, sequenced in a study of identical twins. TCRdb independently ran MiXCR on the 5' RACE reads; one entry per CDR3 protein. This table has about 520,000 distinct CDR3 sequences, 20% to 25% appearing once. This sample was also put to use in a study of T cells expressing NK-cell markers.

The sequencing input was CD4+ T cells sorted from blood. These receptors came from a woman aged 18 to 35 in good health.

This clonotype appeared a few times. The chain has TRBV15 and TRBJ1-2; 12 bases align to TRBD1. V dropped 5 bases and J dropped 8; count of bases not matched to a gene: 9. The CDR3 consists of 15 residues. CDR1 and CDR2 (germline): LNHNV, YYDKDF (reference sequence). CDR3 residues: CATSRRDRGLVGYTF. The CDR3 nucleotides are TGTGCCACCAGCCGCAGGGACAGGGGGCTAGTGGGCTACACCTTC.

This clonotype occurred a few times. The chain links TRBV2 to TRBJ2-1; 13 bases are shared with TRBD2. The CDR3 has 15 amino acids. The V gene end was trimmed by 8 bases and the J gene end by 7 bases; junction bases not matched to a gene: 8. CDR1 is SNHLY, CDR2 FYNNEI, per germline. CDR3 residues: CASLGRTSGRNEQFF. The CDR3 DNA sequence: TGTGCCAGCCTGGGGCGGACTAGCGGGAGAAATGAGCAGTTCTTC.

This clonotype has more than one count but fewer than ten. The V call is TRBV5-1, the J call TRBJ1-1, with a tentative D call TRBD1 (5 bases). The CDR3 is 14 residues long. V was clipped by 4 bases and J by 5 bases, with 15 bases between them. CDR1 and CDR2 (germline): SGHRS, YFSETQ. The CDR3 reads CASSDSGGGTEAFF. CDR3 in DNA: TGCGCCAGCAGCGATAGCGGGGGTGGGACTGAAGCTTTCTTT.

This clonotype was counted between two and nine times. The chain couples TRBV20-1 to TRBJ2-7, with D hard to call. Trimming removed 6 bases at V and 5 bases at J, with 14 bases between. The CDR3 consists of 12 residues. Germline V gene sequence: CDR1 DFQATT, CDR2 SNEGSKA (reference sequence). The CDR3 reads CSASLGIDEQYF. Written as DNA, the CDR3 is TGCAGTGCCAGTCTGGGAATCGACGAGCAGTACTTC.

The rearrangement links TRBV29-1 to TRBJ2-3, with D perhaps matching TRBD2 (5 bases). Germline CDR1 and CDR2: SQVTM and ANQGSEA. This CDR3 contains 14 residues. Trimming took 7 bases from V and 0 from J, leaving 14 bases between them. CDR3 DNA: TGCAGCGCTCATAGCGCCTCTAGCACAGATACGCAGTATTTT. Protein product: CSAHSASSTDTQYF.

The chain uses TRBV30 and TRBJ2-1, with 12 bases matching TRBD2. Germline CDR1 is GTSNPN and CDR2 is SVGIG (reference sequence). The CDR3 runs 19 residues. With V trimmed by 2 bases and J by 9 bases, 20 bases remained unmatched. The CDR3 bases are TGTGCCTGGAGTCCCGGCCGGAGTTTTGGAGGACTAGCGGGACTTGAGCAGTTCTTC. It yields the protein CAWSPGRSFGGLAGLEQFF.

This chain links TRBV7-9 with TRBJ2-3; the match to TRBD2 covers 7 bases. The CDR3 length is 17 residues. J lost 6 bases, V lost 5 bases, and 17 bases had no gene match. Germline V CDR1 and CDR2: SEHNR, FQNEAQ (reference sequence). Here the CDR3 reads CASSPRLPGPRGDTQYF. The CDR3 DNA is TGTGCCAGCAGCCCCAGACTTCCGGGACCGCGGGGGGATACGCAGTATTTT. Full variable domain (rest looked up from reference TRBV7-9 and TRBJ2-3): DTGVSQNPRHKITKRGQNVTFRCDPISEHNRLYWYRQTLGQGPEFLTYFQNEAQLEKSRLLSDRFSAERPKGSFSTLEIQRTEQGDSAMYLCASSPRLPGPRGDTQYFGPGTRLTVL.

This clonotype occurred a few times. The J gene is TRBJ1-2, the V gene TRBV7-9; 8 bases fit TRBD1. From germline, CDR1 is SEHNR and CDR2 FQNEAQ (reference sequence). The CDR3 is made up of 14 amino acids. V lost 0 bases and J lost 8; bases outside the gene matches: 5. The CDR3 DNA reads as TGTGCCAGCAGCTTAGCTTCAGGGGGCGGCGGCTACACCTTC. Translating it yields CASSLASGGGGYTF.

The CDR3 nucleotides are TGTGCCAGTAGTATAATGGGCGGGAGGAGCAATGAGCAGTTCTTC. It translates to CASSIMGGRSNEQFF. The chain carries TRBV19 and TRBJ2-1; TRBD2 matches at 8 bases. Per the germline V gene, CDR1 is LNHDA and CDR2 is SQIVND (reference sequence). The CDR3 contains 15 residues. J gave up 6 bases and V 2 bases, and 6 bases lay outside the gene matches.

V is TRBV29-1 and J is TRBJ2-1; 7 positions match TRBD2. The CDR3 length is 13 residues. Germline V lookup: CDR1 SQVTM, CDR2 ANQGSEA. The junction had 6 bases not matched to a gene; V was cut back by 2 bases and J by 8 bases. CDR3 in amino acids: CSVERYSGDEQFF. The DNA for the CDR3 is TGCAGCGTTGAAAGGTACAGCGGGGATGAGCAGTTCTTC.

The chain has TRBV5-1 and TRBJ2-6; 7 nucleotides agree with TRBD1. The CDR3 extends over 19 amino acids. The junction had 16 bases not matched to a gene; V was cut back by 5 bases and J by 2 bases. Germline CDR1 reads SGHRS; CDR2 reads YFSETQ. The CDR3 DNA is TGCGCCAGCAGACATTCTCCGGGACAGCTAGTAACTGGGGCCAACGTCCTGACTTTC. Translating it yields CASRHSPGQLVTGANVLTF.

V usage is TRBV7-9 and J usage is TRBJ2-7, with TRBD2 identical over 11 bases. The V gene's germline CDR1 is SEHNR and CDR2 FQNEAQ (reference sequence). J gave up 2 bases and V 5 bases, and 8 bases lay outside the gene matches. There are 16 residues in the CDR3. In DNA, the CDR3 is TGTGCCAGCAGCCCTCTAGCGGGAGGAACAACCTACGAGCAGTACTTC. This sequence encodes CASSPLAGGTTYEQYF.

The CDR3 bases are TGTGCCAGCAGCGGACAGGGGGGAGGCGGGGAGCTGTTTTTT. Its protein is CASSGQGGGGELFF. The chain carries TRBV5-5 and TRBJ2-2; 10 nucleotides line up with TRBD1. CDR3 size: 14 residues. Losses at the gene ends were 4 bases for V and 7 bases for J; bases not matched to a gene: 4. CDR1 and CDR2 (germline): SGHKS, YYEKEE (reference sequence).

The chain joins TRBV20-1 to TRBJ2-1; no definite D call. The CDR3 is 12 residues long. Trimming shortened V by 0 bases and J by 9 bases, and 9 bases separated the two germline ends. In germline, CDR1 is DFQATT, CDR2 SNEGSKA (reference sequence). The CDR3 loop is CSARENRGEQFF. CDR3 in DNA: TGCAGTGCTAGAGAGAATCGCGGTGAGCAGTTCTTC.

The rearrangement joins TRBV20-1 to TRBJ2-7; a weak D match, TRBD2 (5 bases). The CDR3 is 12 residues long. V was clipped by 4 bases and J by 6 bases, with 13 bases between them. Germline V gene lookup returns CDR1 DFQATT and CDR2 SNEGSKA (reference sequence). CDR3 DNA: TGCAGTGCTACTGCTAGCCCACGCGAGCAGTACTTC. It yields the protein CSATASPREQYF.

This chain's CDR3 is CASSLVTPGLGNEQFF. Written as DNA, the CDR3 is TGCGCCAGCAGCTTGGTCACCCCGGGACTAGGAAATGAGCAGTTCTTC. This chain joins TRBV5-1 and TRBJ2-1; 8 bases are a match to TRBD2. Germline loops: CDR1 SGHRS, CDR2 YFSETQ. The CDR3 has 16 residues. The J segment lost 7 bases and the V segment lost 0 bases, leaving 9 bases of the junction unmatched.

This chain connects TRBV6-2 or TRBV6-3 to TRBJ1-5; TRBD1 matches at 7 bases. V trimming: 2 bases; J trimming: 7 bases; junction bases outside the gene matches: 8. The germline V gene has CDR1 MNHEY and CDR2 SVGEGT. The CDR3 extends over 15 amino acids. The CDR3 reads CASSYPTGDGQPQHF. The CDR3 DNA sequence: TGTGCCAGCAGTTACCCCACAGGGGACGGGCAGCCCCAGCATTTT.

This clonotype has just a few counts. The genes are TRBV6-5 and TRBJ2-5; tentatively, D is TRBD1 (5 bases). This CDR3 is 16 amino acids long. Germline CDR1 and CDR2: MNHEY and SVGAGI. V lost 0 bases to trimming and J lost 1 base, with 12 bases between them. In DNA, the CDR3 is TGTGCCAGCAGTTACTCGATTGCCCAGGGCCAAGAGACCCAGTACTTC. Its protein is CASSYSIAQGQETQYF.

This clonotype has a handful of counts. This chain links TRBV29-1 with TRBJ1-4; D unresolved. Germline V gives CDR1 SQVTM, CDR2 ANQGSEA. The CDR3 covers 12 residues. The V end was cut by 0 bases, the J end by 4 bases, with 3 bases between. DNA for the CDR3: TGCAGCGTTGAAGACAATAATGAAAAACTGTTTTTT. This encodes CSVEDNNEKLFF.

Only a few counts were recorded for this clonotype. The chain recombines TRBV3-1 with TRBJ1-5; 10 bases match TRBD1. This CDR3 contains 17 residues. The trim removed 3 bases at V and 2 bases at J, leaving 7 bases unmatched. Germline values: CDR1 LGHDT, CDR2 YNNKEL (reference sequence). CDR3 bases: TGTGCCAGCAGCCATTCCTACGGGACAGGGGGCAATCAGCCCCAGCATTTT. Its protein is CASSHSYGTGGNQPQHF.

The J gene is TRBJ1-2, the V gene TRBV25-1; no firm D call. Trimming shortened V by 7 bases and J by 8 bases, and 20 bases separated the two germline ends. The CDR3 totals 14 residues. CDR1 is MGHDK, CDR2 SYGVNS, per germline. The CDR3 DNA follows: TGTGCCAGCATCCCATTGGGAGCCACCTCCGGCTACACCTTC. Translation gives CASIPLGATSGYTF.

This clonotype was found a few times. J is TRBJ1-5 and V is TRBV20-1; no clear D. Germline V lookup: CDR1 DFQATT, CDR2 SNEGSKA (reference sequence). V lost 2 bases, J lost 3 bases, and 8 bases lay in between. This CDR3 comprises 13 residues. CDR3 in amino acids: CSARRLYNQPQHF. CDR3 DNA sequence: TGCAGTGCTAGACGACTCTACAATCAGCCCCAGCATTTT.

A few counts support this clonotype. One end of the junction varies from germline; a read error may be responsible. The chain uses TRBV11-2 and TRBJ2-5; D is undetermined. This CDR3 spans 11 amino acids. Germline V gene sequence: CDR1 SGHAT, CDR2 FQNNGV. CDR3 bases: TGTGCCAGCAGCTTTCGTGGCATCCCGGACTTC. It specifies CASSFRGIPDF.